This is a list of T cell receptor beta chains from one sample in a study of blood T cell repertoires in COVID-19. Assay used: immunoSEQ multiplex PCR; TCRdb lists only in-frame clones, some missing. Here the sample spans fewer than 200,000 clones, around nine tenths being singletons. Sequenced sample: peripheral blood. The origin of the receptors is a woman aged 18 to 35 who had recovered from COVID-19. The CDR3 runs from the conserved cysteine through the conserved F or W. The D gene is left open where the match is weak. The size of a clone is reported for some rows only, either as once, few or many, or as a class for expanded clones.

D gene	J gene	clone size	V gene	CDR3 length	CDR3 protein	CDR3 DNA
NA	TRBJ2-3	NA	TRBV6-2/TRBV6-3	15	CASSTGSSSTDTQYF	TGTGCCAGCAGTACAGGGTCTTCTAGCACAGATACGCAGTATTTT
NA	TRBJ1-1	NA	TRBV4-1	16	CASSQDLEGWNTEAFF	TGCGCCAGCAGCCAAGATTTGGAGGGGTGGAACACTGAAGCTTTCTTT
NA	TRBJ2-1	NA	TRBV5-6	16	CASSLLGRGIFNEQFF	TGTGCCAGCAGCTTGTTGGGCAGGGGAATATTCAATGAGCAGTTCTTC
NA	TRBJ1-4	NA	TRBV7-2	14	CASSLRQRNEKLFF	TGTGCCAGCAGCTTAAGGCAGAGGAATGAAAAACTGTTTTTT
TRBD2	TRBJ2-5	NA	TRBV5-4	16	CASSLASGRARETQYF	TGTGCCAGCAGCTTGGCCAGCGGGAGGGCCAGAGAGACCCAGTACTTC
NA	TRBJ2-5	few	TRBV6-6	14	CASRTLGGQETQYF	TGTGCCAGCCGAACGCTGGGGGGCCAAGAGACCCAGTACTTC
TRBD2	TRBJ2-2	NA	TRBV7-3	15	CASSRTSDNTGELFF	TGTGCCAGCAGTCGGACTAGCGACAACACCGGGGAGCTGTTTTTT
NA	TRBJ1-1	few	TRBV30	14	CASLYNRVSTEAFF	TGTGCCTCTCTATATAACAGGGTGAGCACTGAAGCTTTCTTT
TRBD1	TRBJ1-2	NA	TRBV12-3/TRBV12-4	12	CASSGDRYGYTF	TGTGCCAGCAGTGGGGACAGGTATGGCTACACCTTC
NA	TRBJ1-6	once	TRBV11-1	15	CASSLHPAGNSPLHF	TGTGCCAGCAGCTTACATCCGGCGGGAAATTCACCCCTCCACTTT
NA	TRBJ1-1	few	TRBV4-3	13	CASSQFPTDEAFF	TGCGCCAGCAGCCAATTCCCGACAGACGAAGCTTTCTTT
TRBD1	TRBJ1-5	NA	TRBV7-2	16	CASSRTTDRVGQPQHF	TGTGCCAGCAGCCGCACAACTGACAGGGTGGGCCAGCCCCAGCATTTT
NA	TRBJ2-1	once	TRBV9	15	CASSPSLSSYNEQFF	TGTGCCAGCAGCCCGTCTCTTAGCTCCTACAATGAGCAGTTCTTC
TRBD1	TRBJ1-2	NA	TRBV6-5	12	CASDDRGYGYTF	TGTGCCAGTGACGACAGGGGCTATGGCTACACCTTC
TRBD2	TRBJ2-3	NA	TRBV3-1/TRBV3-2	18	CASSDHKLAGGLTDTQYF	TGTGCCAGCAGCGACCACAAACTAGCGGGAGGACTCACAGATACGCAGTATTTT
NA	TRBJ1-1	NA	TRBV5-4	15	CASRTSGHLNTEAFF	TGTGCCAGCAGGACGAGTGGGCATCTGAACACTGAAGCTTTCTTT
TRBD2	TRBJ2-5	NA	TRBV3-1/TRBV3-2	17	CASSFLPSGSNQETQYF	TGTGCCAGCAGCTTCCTCCCTAGCGGGAGTAATCAAGAGACCCAGTACTTC
TRBD1	TRBJ2-5	NA	TRBV24-1	15	CATSAEQGKSWTQYF	TGTGCCACCAGTGCCGAACAGGGGAAATCCTGGACCCAGTACTTC
TRBD1	TRBJ1-1	NA	TRBV19	16	CASSAGTGGGGTEAFF	TGTGCCAGTAGTGCTGGGACAGGGGGAGGAGGCACTGAAGCTTTCTTT
NA	TRBJ2-2	NA	TRBV7-2	13	CASSPDGAGELFF	TGTGCCAGCAGCCCGGACGGGGCCGGGGAGCTGTTTTTT
NA	TRBJ2-7	once	TRBV7-8	15	CASSLIGTSYYEQYF	TGTGCCAGCAGCTTAATTGGGACAAGTTACTACGAGCAGTACTTC
NA	TRBJ2-6	once	TRBV4-1	16	CASSQDRVSGANVLTF	TGCGCCAGCAGTCAAGACCGGGTTTCTGGGGCCAACGTCCTGACTTTC
NA	TRBJ1-2	NA	TRBV2	12	CASKGGAEGYTF	TGTGCCAGCAAAGGGGGGGCTGAAGGCTACACCTTC
TRBD1	TRBJ1-6	NA	TRBV6-5	15	CASSYTGTGYSPLHF	TGTGCCAGCAGTTACACCGGGACAGGGTATTCACCCCTCCACTTT
TRBD1	TRBJ1-2	NA	TRBV7-3	15	CASSLQGARNYGYTF	TGTGCCAGCAGCTTACAGGGGGCGCGGAACTATGGCTACACCTTC
TRBD2	TRBJ2-1	NA	TRBV15	19	CATSSRGGSRPSSYNEQFF	TGTGCCACCAGCAGTAGGGGCGGGAGTCGTCCTAGCTCCTACAATGAGCAGTTCTTC
NA	TRBJ1-5	NA	TRBV29-1	13	CSAHGGFGQPQHF	TGCAGCGCCCATGGGGGGTTTGGTCAGCCCCAGCATTTT
TRBD2	TRBJ2-5	NA	TRBV4-1	15	CASSRPGTSQETQYF	TGCGCCAGCAGCCGCCCGGGGACTAGTCAAGAGACCCAGTACTTC
TRBD2	TRBJ2-1	NA	TRBV27	15	CASSPSWAGGLGEFF	TGTGCCAGCAGTCCGAGCTGGGCGGGAGGGCTGGGGGAGTTCTTC
NA	TRBJ1-2	NA	TRBV6-5	14	CASRRSAGIYGYTF	TGTGCCAGCAGGAGATCGGCGGGCATCTATGGCTACACCTTC
TRBD2	TRBJ2-6	NA	TRBV16	18	CASSQPRGGGPGANVLTF	TGTGCCAGCAGCCAACCACGCGGGGGGGGTCCTGGGGCCAACGTCCTGACTTTC
NA	TRBJ1-2	NA	TRBV7-6	13	CASSLGADYGYTF	TGTGCCAGCAGCTTAGGAGCGGACTATGGCTACACCTTC
TRBD2	TRBJ2-1	once	TRBV9	15	CASSVVASGYNEQFF	TGTGCCAGCAGCGTAGTGGCTAGCGGGTACAATGAGCAGTTCTTC
NA	TRBJ1-3	few	TRBV6-5	13	CASSKGVGNTIYF	TGTGCCAGCAGTAAGGGGGTAGGAAACACCATATATTTT
NA	TRBJ1-2	NA	TRBV5-4	13	CASSIASRGSYTF	TGTGCCAGCAGCATAGCCAGCCGCGGGAGCTACACCTTC
TRBD1	TRBJ2-7	NA	TRBV6-5	14	CASSYRDRGYEQYF	TGTGCCAGCAGTTACAGGGACAGGGGCTACGAGCAGTACTTC
TRBD1	TRBJ2-7	NA	TRBV3-1/TRBV3-2	16	CASSRLRDRGRYEQYF	TGTGCCAGCAGCAGACTCCGGGACAGGGGGCGGTACGAGCAGTACTTC
TRBD1	TRBJ1-2	once	TRBV4-1	17	CASSQNAGTGANYGYTF	TGCGCCAGCAGCCAAAATGCCGGGACAGGGGCCAACTATGGCTACACCTTC
NA	TRBJ1-1	NA	TRBV15	13	CATSREPGTEAFF	TGTGCCACCAGCAGGGAACCGGGTACTGAAGCTTTCTTT
TRBD1	TRBJ1-5	NA	TRBV27	15	CASSPSTGINQPQHF	TGTGCCAGCAGTCCTTCGACAGGGATCAATCAGCCCCAGCATTTT
NA	TRBJ1-1	NA	TRBV9	14	CASSVRQRNTEAFF	TGTGCCAGCAGCGTGCGACAAAGGAACACTGAAGCTTTCTTT
TRBD1	TRBJ1-6	NA	TRBV18	18	CASSSGGVLDRNNSPLHF	TGTGCCAGCTCATCGGGCGGGGTCCTGGACAGGAATAATTCACCCCTCCACTTT
TRBD1	TRBJ2-7	NA	TRBV9	16	CASSVAPGQGRDEQYF	TGTGCCAGCAGCGTAGCTCCAGGACAGGGGCGAGACGAGCAGTACTTC
TRBD2	TRBJ2-5	NA	TRBV27	19	CASSFRCLLGLAYQETQYF	TGTGCCAGCAGTTTTCGTTGTCTTCTAGGACTAGCGTATCAAGAGACCCAGTACTTC
NA	TRBJ2-1	NA	TRBV10-1	12	CASSVGEDSQFF	TGCGCCAGCAGTGTAGGTGAGGACAGTCAGTTCTTC
TRBD1	TRBJ2-1	NA	TRBV2	12	CASSRQGNEQFF	TGTGCCAGCAGTCGACAGGGCAATGAGCAGTTCTTC
TRBD2	TRBJ2-5	NA	TRBV30	14	CAWSGSSGKETQYF	TGTGCCTGGAGTGGATCTAGCGGGAAAGAGACCCAGTACTTC
TRBD1	TRBJ1-2	NA	TRBV3-1/TRBV3-2	16	CASSRYSTGGGHGYTF	TGTGCCAGCAGCCGCTACTCGACAGGGGGCGGTCATGGCTACACCTTC
NA	TRBJ2-5	NA	TRBV9	14	CASSVVPGDETQYF	TGTGCCAGCAGCGTAGTTCCAGGGGATGAGACCCAGTACTTC
TRBD1	TRBJ1-5	NA	TRBV29-1	16	CSVISGTGGGNQPQHF	TGCAGCGTCATCAGTGGGACAGGGGGGGGCAATCAGCCCCAGCATTTT
TRBD2	TRBJ2-1	NA	TRBV7-2	15	CASSLSGGLNNEQFF	TGTGCCAGCAGCCTTAGCGGGGGGCTTAACAATGAGCAGTTCTTC
TRBD1	TRBJ1-5	NA	TRBV2	14	CASSVGQGNQPQHF	TGTGCCAGCAGTGTTGGACAGGGGAATCAGCCCCAGCATTTT
NA	TRBJ2-5	NA	TRBV9	14	CASSSLGRQETQYF	TGTGCCAGCAGCTCCCTCGGCAGGCAAGAGACCCAGTACTTC
NA	TRBJ2-3	NA	TRBV19	12	CASSMPGVPQYF	TGTGCCAGTAGTATGCCGGGAGTCCCCCAGTATTTT
NA	TRBJ2-2	NA	TRBV4-3	15	CASSQYRGGTGELFF	TGCGCCAGCAGCCAATACAGGGGAGGAACCGGGGAGCTGTTTTTT
NA	TRBJ2-5	NA	TRBV5-1	13	CASSLASQETQYF	TGCGCCAGCAGCTTGGCTAGCCAAGAGACCCAGTACTTC
NA	TRBJ1-5	NA	TRBV2	14	CASSQGGVGQPQHF	TGTGCCAGCAGTCAAGGGGGGGTTGGTCAGCCCCAGCATTTT
TRBD1	TRBJ1-4	NA	TRBV5-4	16	CASSLLGDSSNEKLFF	TGTGCCAGCAGCTTGCTCGGGGACAGCTCAAATGAAAAACTGTTTTTT
NA	TRBJ1-1	few	TRBV7-3	13	CASSLGQATEAFF	TGTGCCAGCAGCTTAGGGCAGGCTACTGAAGCTTTCTTT
NA	TRBJ2-1	once	TRBV7-3	14	CASGWGGPNNEQFF	TGTGCCAGCGGTTGGGGGGGCCCAAACAATGAGCAGTTCTTC